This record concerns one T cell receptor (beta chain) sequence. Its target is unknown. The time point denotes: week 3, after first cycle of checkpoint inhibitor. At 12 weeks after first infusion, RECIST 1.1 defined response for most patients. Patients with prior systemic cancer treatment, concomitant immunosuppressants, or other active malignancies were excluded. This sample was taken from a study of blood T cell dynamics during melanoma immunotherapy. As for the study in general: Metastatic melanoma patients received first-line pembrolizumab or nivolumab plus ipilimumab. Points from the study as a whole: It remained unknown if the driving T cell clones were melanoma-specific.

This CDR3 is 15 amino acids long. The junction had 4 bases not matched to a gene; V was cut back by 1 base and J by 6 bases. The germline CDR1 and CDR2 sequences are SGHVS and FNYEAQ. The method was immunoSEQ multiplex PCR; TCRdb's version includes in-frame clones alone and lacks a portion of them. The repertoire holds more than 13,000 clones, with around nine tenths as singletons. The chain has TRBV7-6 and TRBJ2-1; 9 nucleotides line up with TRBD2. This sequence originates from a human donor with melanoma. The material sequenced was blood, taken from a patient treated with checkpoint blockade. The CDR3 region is CASSLVRGRGNEQFF. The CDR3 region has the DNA TGTGCCAGCAGCTTAGTTCGCGGGAGGGGCAATGAGCAGTTCTTC.